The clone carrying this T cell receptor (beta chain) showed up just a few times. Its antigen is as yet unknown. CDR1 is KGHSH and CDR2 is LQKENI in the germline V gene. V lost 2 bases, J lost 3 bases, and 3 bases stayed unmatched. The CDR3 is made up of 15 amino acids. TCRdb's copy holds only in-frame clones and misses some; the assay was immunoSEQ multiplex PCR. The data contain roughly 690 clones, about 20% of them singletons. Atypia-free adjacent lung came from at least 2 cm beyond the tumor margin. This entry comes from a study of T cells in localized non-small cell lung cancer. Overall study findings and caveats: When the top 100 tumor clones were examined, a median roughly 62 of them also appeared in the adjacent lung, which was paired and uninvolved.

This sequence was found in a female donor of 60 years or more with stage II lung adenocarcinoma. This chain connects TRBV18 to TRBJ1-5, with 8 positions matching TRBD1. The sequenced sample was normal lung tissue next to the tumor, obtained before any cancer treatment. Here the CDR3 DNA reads TGTGCCAGCTCACCAAGGGGACAGGTCAATCAGCCCCAGCATTTT. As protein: CASSPRGQVNQPQHF.